Here is one TCR beta chain with its context. Its cognate antigen is unknown. The record originates from a study of shared clonotypes between healthy human individuals. Sequenced by immunoSEQ multiplex PCR; TCRdb stores in-frame clones only, minus some. Of hundreds of thousands of clones in the sample, 74% were seen once. V trimming: 4 bases; J trimming: 5 bases; junction bases outside the gene matches: 10. CDR3 length: 15 residues. Germline-derived CDR1 and CDR2 are MDHEN and SYDVKM. Points from the study as a whole: Across a few donors, naive CD4 shared roughly 5.2%, naive CD8 under 4%, memory CD4 roughly 2.1%, memory CD8 over 0.3%.

Source material: memory CD4+ T cells sorted from blood. Subset defined: CD45RA-negative fraction. The gene calls are TRBV28 and TRBJ2-7; 8 positions agree with TRBD1. This clonotype originated in a woman aged 25 to 39 in good health. CDR3 nucleotide sequence: TGTGCCAGCAGTTCCGGGCCGGACAGGGCCCACGAGCAGTACTTC. Protein product: CASSSGPDRAHEQYF.